The clone carrying this T cell receptor (beta chain) was picked up one time. The sample is drawn from a study of cytomegalovirus exposure and HLA in healthy donors. A multiplex PCR was run with 60 Vbeta primers and 13 Jbeta primers. Clones were read by immunoSEQ multiplex PCR, and TCRdb kept only the in-frame ones, dropping some. The sample includes approximately 240,000 clones, roughly 80% seen only once; the top ten take 4.5% to 6%. This CDR3 has 14 amino acids. V was trimmed by 3 bases and J by 4 bases, leaving 9 bases between them. CDR1 is MRHNA, CDR2 SNTAGT, per germline. The rearrangement uses TRBV6-4 and TRBJ1-4; no reliable D call. This receptor was obtained from a woman in her thirties or forties in good health and CMV-seropositive. The sequencing input was PBMCs. The CDR3 nucleotides read TGTGCCAGCAGTGAGGATCGGGGTAATGAAAAACTGTTTTTT. Residues: CASSEDRGNEKLFF.